Listed below are T cell receptor beta chains from one sample, sequenced in a study of control samples from healthy donors and cancer patients. The data were produced by immunoSEQ multiplex PCR, yet TCRdb's version contains in-frame clones alone and is incomplete. This table has about 86,000 clones, around 90% appearing once. The sequencing sample was made of PBMCs. The source of these receptors is a woman aged 45-65 years with colorectal cancer. The CDR3 runs from the conserved cysteine through the conserved F or W. Each record gives: J gene, D gene, V gene, clone size, CDR3 protein, CDR3 DNA. The D gene is left open where the match is weak. The size of a clone is reported for some rows only, either as once, few or many, or as a class for expanded clones.

j_call: TRBJ2-2
d_call: -
v_call: TRBV6-5
clone_size: -
cdr3_aa: CASSYDGTNTGELFF
cdr3_nt: TGTGCCAGCAGTTACGACGGCACGAACACCGGGGAGCTGTTTTTT

j_call: TRBJ1-6
d_call: -
v_call: TRBV4-3
clone_size: once
cdr3_aa: CASSQAFDYNSPLHF
cdr3_nt: TGCGCCAGCAGCCAAGCTTTTGATTATAATTCACCCCTCCACTTT

j_call: TRBJ2-1
d_call: -
v_call: TRBV5-1
clone_size: -
cdr3_aa: CASSLYNEQFF
cdr3_nt: TGCGCCAGCAGCTTATACAATGAGCAGTTCTTC

j_call: TRBJ2-1
d_call: TRBD1
v_call: TRBV27
clone_size: -
cdr3_aa: CASSLSAQGEYNEQFF
cdr3_nt: TGTGCCAGCAGTTTATCAGCACAGGGGGAGTACAATGAGCAGTTCTTC

j_call: TRBJ2-1
d_call: -
v_call: TRBV27
clone_size: -
cdr3_aa: CASSSKIYNEQFF
cdr3_nt: TGTGCCAGCAGTTCGAAAATCTACAATGAGCAGTTCTTC

j_call: TRBJ2-3
d_call: -
v_call: TRBV12-3/TRBV12-4
clone_size: -
cdr3_aa: CASSFFPDTQYF
cdr3_nt: TGTGCCAGCAGTTTTTTTCCAGATACGCAGTATTTT

j_call: TRBJ1-3
d_call: -
v_call: TRBV6-5
clone_size: -
cdr3_aa: CASSYSKQAARNTIYF
cdr3_nt: TGTGCCAGCAGTTACTCTAAACAGGCGGCTCGAAACACCATATATTTT

j_call: TRBJ2-1
d_call: -
v_call: TRBV24-1
clone_size: -
cdr3_aa: CATSPEGDEQFF
cdr3_nt: TGTGCCACCAGTCCAGAGGGGGATGAGCAGTTCTTC

j_call: TRBJ1-5
d_call: -
v_call: TRBV5-8
clone_size: -
cdr3_aa: CASSVVGRSNQPQHF
cdr3_nt: TGTGCCAGCAGCGTAGTAGGACGGAGTAATCAGCCCCAGCATTTT

j_call: TRBJ2-4
d_call: TRBD1
v_call: TRBV28
clone_size: -
cdr3_aa: CASSSAGQGAKNIQYF
cdr3_nt: TGTGCCAGCAGTTCTGCGGGACAGGGGGCAAAAAACATTCAGTACTTC

j_call: TRBJ2-2
d_call: -
v_call: TRBV11-1
clone_size: -
cdr3_aa: CASSLGRNTGELFF
cdr3_nt: TGTGCCAGCAGCTTAGGAAGGAACACCGGGGAGCTGTTTTTT

j_call: TRBJ2-2
d_call: -
v_call: TRBV24-1
clone_size: -
cdr3_aa: CATSPGYDTGELFF
cdr3_nt: TGTGCCACCAGCCCGGGATATGACACCGGGGAGCTGTTTTTT

j_call: TRBJ1-1
d_call: -
v_call: TRBV20-1
clone_size: -
cdr3_aa: CSASKIGAVVTEAFF
cdr3_nt: TGCAGTGCTAGTAAGATCGGGGCTGTGGTTACTGAAGCTTTCTTT

j_call: TRBJ1-1
d_call: -
v_call: TRBV6-1
clone_size: -
cdr3_aa: CASSDGVVNTEAFF
cdr3_nt: TGTGCCAGCAGTGACGGGGTAGTGAACACTGAAGCTTTCTTT

j_call: TRBJ2-1
d_call: TRBD1
v_call: TRBV7-2
clone_size: -
cdr3_aa: CASSGTVALPEQFF
cdr3_nt: TGTGCCAGCAGTGGGACAGTTGCTCTCCCTGAGCAGTTCTTC

j_call: TRBJ2-5
d_call: TRBD2
v_call: TRBV7-2
clone_size: -
cdr3_aa: CASSLGAGAWETQYF
cdr3_nt: TGTGCCAGCAGCTTAGGAGCGGGGGCGTGGGAGACCCAGTACTTC

j_call: TRBJ1-1
d_call: TRBD1
v_call: TRBV9
clone_size: -
cdr3_aa: CASSVGTGLMNTEAFF
cdr3_nt: TGTGCCAGCAGCGTGGGGACAGGCCTAATGAACACTGAAGCTTTCTTT

j_call: TRBJ1-2
d_call: -
v_call: TRBV7-2
clone_size: -
cdr3_aa: CASTSGGAYGYTF
cdr3_nt: TGTGCCAGCACCTCGGGAGGGGCCTATGGCTACACCTTC

j_call: TRBJ1-1
d_call: -
v_call: TRBV6-5
clone_size: -
cdr3_aa: CASSYSNSPTGNEAFF
cdr3_nt: TGTGCCAGCAGTTACTCTAATTCACCAACGGGGAATGAAGCTTTCTTT

j_call: TRBJ2-1
d_call: TRBD2
v_call: TRBV27
clone_size: -
cdr3_aa: CASSWASGGHAYNEQFF
cdr3_nt: TGTGCCAGCAGTTGGGCTAGCGGGGGCCACGCCTACAATGAGCAGTTCTTC

j_call: TRBJ2-3
d_call: -
v_call: TRBV5-6
clone_size: -
cdr3_aa: CASSLTRNTDTQYF
cdr3_nt: TGTGCCAGCAGCCTGACAAGGAACACAGATACGCAGTATTTT

j_call: TRBJ2-1
d_call: TRBD2
v_call: TRBV27
clone_size: -
cdr3_aa: CASSLGGGPYNEQFF
cdr3_nt: TGTGCCAGCAGTTTAGGCGGGGGGCCATACAATGAGCAGTTCTTC

j_call: TRBJ2-6
d_call: -
v_call: TRBV6-4
clone_size: -
cdr3_aa: CASSEGEGANVLTF
cdr3_nt: TGTGCCAGCAGTGAAGGGGAAGGGGCCAACGTCCTGACTTTC

j_call: TRBJ2-5
d_call: TRBD1
v_call: TRBV3-1/TRBV3-2
clone_size: once
cdr3_aa: CASSQGGHRGETQYF
cdr3_nt: TGTGCCAGCAGCCAAGGAGGACACAGGGGGGAGACCCAGTACTTC

j_call: TRBJ2-1
d_call: TRBD2
v_call: TRBV6-6
clone_size: -
cdr3_aa: CASSSAGGHEQFF
cdr3_nt: TGTGCCAGCAGCTCGGCGGGGGGGCACGAGCAGTTCTTC

j_call: TRBJ1-1
d_call: -
v_call: TRBV19
clone_size: once
cdr3_aa: CASSIDLNTEAFF
cdr3_nt: TGTGCCAGTAGTATAGACCTGAACACTGAAGCTTTCTTT

j_call: TRBJ1-6
d_call: -
v_call: TRBV10-3
clone_size: -
cdr3_aa: CAISQDGNSPLHF
cdr3_nt: TGTGCCATCAGTCAGGACGGAAATTCACCCCTCCACTTT

j_call: TRBJ1-1
d_call: -
v_call: TRBV2
clone_size: -
cdr3_aa: CASRYLGMNTEAFF
cdr3_nt: TGTGCCAGCAGATACTTGGGAATGAACACTGAAGCTTTCTTT